The present T cell receptor (beta chain) was sequenced within a study of T cell responses to AZD1222 COVID-19 vaccine. Study-level points and caveats: Following two doses of AZD1222, Spike-specific TCR breadth and depth rose. The study found vaccine-associated CD4 TCRs spanning spike, dominant at 160-218 and 743-854.

In regard to this clone: Its specificity is not known.

Here immunoSEQ multiplex PCR was the method, and the copy in TCRdb shows in-frame clones only, minus some. The table includes over 150,000 clones, roughly nine tenths detected once. Germline V gene lookup returns CDR1 DFQATT and CDR2 SNEGSKA (reference sequence). Trimming shortened V by 0 bases and J by 6 bases, and 5 bases separated the two germline ends. This CDR3 region has 11 residues. This clonotype was sampled from an adult in good health. The source material was peripheral blood, sampled on day 0 of AZD1222 vaccination. This chain links TRBV20-1 with TRBJ1-1; no firm D call. As DNA, the CDR3 is TGCAGTGCTAGAGATCCACCTGAAGCTTTCTTT. Its protein is CSARDPPEAFF.